What follows are 8 T cell receptor beta chains derived from one specimen sequenced in a study of identical twins. TCRdb re-analysed the 5' RACE reads in MiXCR, keeping a single row per CDR3 protein. The repertoire has around 960,000 distinct CDR3 sequences, roughly an eighth of them found once; the top ten carry 1.5% to 2%. Separately, the same data were catalogued under a study of yellow fever vaccine responses in identical twins.

Source material: PBMCs. These receptors were taken from a young woman in good health.

The table lists this clonotype with a few counts. The V and J genes are TRBV20-1 and TRBJ1-4, with TRBD1 as a possible D gene (6 bases). V lost 2 bases, J lost 5 bases, and 12 bases lay in between. Germline-derived CDR1 and CDR2 are DFQATT and SNEGSKA (reference sequence). The CDR3 extends over 14 amino acids. CDR3 DNA: TGCAGTGCTAGATTGTCAGGGGCAAATGAAAAACTGTTTTTT. Residues: CSARLSGANEKLFF.

This clonotype was recorded a few times. The V call is TRBV15, the J call TRBJ2-5; 14 bases agree with TRBD2. CDR1 is LNHNV, CDR2 YYDKDF, per germline (reference sequence). CDR3 size: 18 residues. Trimming cost V 0 bases and J 1 base; bases outside gene matches: 4. DNA for the CDR3: TGTGCCACCAGCAGAGATCAAGGACTAGCGGGGGGCCAAGAGACCCAGTACTTC. It translates to CATSRDQGLAGGQETQYF.

The table lists this clonotype with many counts. The rearrangement uses TRBV5-6 and TRBJ2-1; 10 bases align to TRBD2. The germline gives CDR1 SGHDT, CDR2 YYEEEE. The CDR3 contains 15 residues. Trimming at V came to 4 bases and at J to 3 bases, leaving 4 bases not matched to a gene. The CDR3 here is CASSGLAGVYNEQFF. The DNA for the CDR3 is TGTGCCAGCAGCGGGCTAGCGGGGGTCTACAATGAGCAGTTCTTC.

The chain joins TRBV7-2 to TRBJ1-2, with no clear D. This CDR3 has 16 residues. Germline CDR1 and CDR2: SGHTA and FQGNSA. V shed 5 bases and J shed 7 bases, with 23 bases lying between them. Here the CDR3 reads CASSPLGTRIIGGYTF. The CDR3 bases are TGTGCCAGCAGCCCCCTCGGCACTAGGATAATTGGTGGCTACACCTTC.

The CDR3 loop is CASMLTDTQYF. The CDR3 DNA reads TGTGCCAGCATGCTCACAGATACGCAGTATTTT. V is TRBV12-3 or TRBV12-4 and J is TRBJ2-3; D not resolved. Trimming removed 7 bases at V and 2 bases at J, with 4 bases between. The CDR3 is made up of 11 amino acids.

The sample holds many counts of this clonotype. V gene TRBV12-3 or TRBV12-4 combines with J gene TRBJ1-5; D might be TRBD1 (5 bases). Trimming removed 3 bases from V and 3 bases from J, with 15 bases in between. This CDR3 contains 16 residues. DNA for the CDR3: TGTGCCAGCAGTTTCTCCGGGACGGTAACCAATCAGCCCCAGCATTTT. It yields the protein CASSFSGTVTNQPQHF.

This clonotype was found a few times. The CDR3 spells CASSEALAGPDYEQYV. CDR3 nucleotides: TGTGCCAGCAGTGAAGCGCTGGCAGGCCCGGACTACGAGCAGTACGTC. The chain has TRBV6-1 and TRBJ2-7; D gene unclear. The germline V gene encodes CDR1 MNHNS and CDR2 SASEGT. This CDR3 contains 16 residues. The V end was cut by 0 bases, the J end by 3 bases, with 15 bases between.

The genes are TRBV5-8 and TRBJ1-6; D not certain. Germline V gene data show CDR1 as SGHTS and CDR2 as YDEGEE. CDR3 length equals 13 residues. Deletions cut 3 bases from V and 10 bases from J, with 11 bases between. This CDR3 reads CASSSPATSPLHF. CDR3 bases: TGTGCCAGCAGCTCCCCCGCCACGTCACCCCTCCACTTT.